This TCR beta chain was retrieved from a study of T cell changes during pregnancy in multiple sclerosis. Germline CDR1 and CDR2: SGHVS and FQNEAQ. The V gene end was trimmed by 3 bases and the J gene end by 9 bases; junction bases not matched to a gene: 8. The CDR3 has 14 residues. Data came from immunoSEQ multiplex PCR; TCRdb stores just in-frame clones and leaves some out. The sample shows around 63,000 clones, roughly 91% of them seen only once. Sequencing used peripheral blood, obtained after pregnancy. This chain uses TRBV7-8 with TRBJ1-3; 7 nucleotides match TRBD1. The receptor comes from a female donor in good health, enrolled as a control in a pregnancy study. The CDR3 loop reads CASSFGTVGSTIYF. The DNA of the CDR3 is TGTGCCAGCAGCTTCGGGACAGTAGGGTCCACCATATATTTT.